A selection of T cell receptor beta chains follows, all from one sample in a study of cytomegalovirus exposure and HLA in healthy donors. Measured with immunoSEQ multiplex PCR; TCRdb has only the in-frame clones, and not every one. This sample has about 190,000 clones, with 87% found just once. The specimen sequenced was PBMCs. The receptors derive from a man aged 25-40 years in good health and CMV-seronegative. CDR3s include the opening cysteine and the closing phenylalanine or tryptophan. The D gene is left open where the match is weak. The size field is filled for only some rows; it gives once, few, many or a size class.

len	v_gene	d_gene	abundance	j_gene	CDR3aa	CDR3nt
13	TRBV30	-	-	TRBJ1-5	CAWSLTDIGPQHF	TGTGCCTGGAGCCTTACGGACATCGGGCCCCAGCATTTT
14	TRBV6-5	TRBD2	-	TRBJ2-5	CASSATGTSETQYF	TGTGCCAGCAGTGCGACCGGGACTAGCGAGACCCAGTACTTC
17	TRBV10-1	TRBD2	-	TRBJ2-1	CASSESPSSGGADEQFF	TGCGCCAGCAGTGAGTCCCCCTCTAGCGGGGGGGCGGATGAGCAGTTCTTC
16	TRBV6-1	-	-	TRBJ1-3	CASSEPGEGGGNTIYF	TGTGCCAGCAGTGAACCAGGGGAGGGGGGTGGAAACACCATATATTTT
13	TRBV5-1	-	-	TRBJ1-1	CASSNPTGTEAFF	TGCGCCAGCAGCAACCCGACGGGGACTGAAGCTTTCTTT
15	TRBV13	-	-	TRBJ2-7	CASSLGLQGGYEQYF	TGTGCCAGCAGCTTAGGCCTCCAGGGTGGCTACGAGCAGTACTTC
14	TRBV5-1	-	-	TRBJ2-2	CASSLQGRPGELFF	TGCGCCAGCAGCCTACAGGGTCGGCCCGGGGAGCTGTTTTTT
14	TRBV6-5	-	-	TRBJ1-5	CASSLGGLNQPQHF	TGTGCCAGCAGTTTGGGTGGGCTCAATCAGCCCCAGCATTTT
15	TRBV5-1	TRBD1	-	TRBJ2-7	CASSLGDRLTYEQYF	TGCGCCAGCAGCTTGGGGGACAGGTTGACCTACGAGCAGTACTTC
13	TRBV28	-	few	TRBJ1-4	CASNRGSNEKLFF	TGTGCCAGCAATCGGGGATCTAATGAAAAACTGTTTTTT
14	TRBV23-1	-	-	TRBJ2-2	CASSRVGAFRELFF	TGCGCCAGCAGCCGAGTCGGAGCGTTCAGGGAGCTGTTTTTT
14	TRBV27	TRBD1	-	TRBJ2-7	CASSKQGAAYEQYF	TGTGCCAGCAGTAAACAGGGGGCTGCGTACGAGCAGTACTTC
13	TRBV7-9	-	-	TRBJ1-1	CASSLLGNTEAFF	TGTGCCAGCAGCTTACTAGGGAACACTGAAGCTTTCTTT
13	TRBV7-6	-	-	TRBJ1-1	CASSSETATEAFF	TGTGCCAGCAGCTCCGAGACAGCCACTGAAGCTTTCTTT
16	TRBV18	-	-	TRBJ2-1	CASSPMGAQAGNEQFF	TGTGCCAGCTCACCAATGGGAGCCCAAGCAGGCAATGAGCAGTTCTTC
13	TRBV6-1	TRBD1	-	TRBJ2-5	CASSEQGQETQYF	TGTGCCAGCAGCGAACAGGGGCAAGAGACCCAGTACTTC
14	TRBV5-1	-	-	TRBJ1-6	CASSLRRPNSPLHF	TGCGCCAGCAGCTTGCGGAGGCCGAATTCACCCCTCCACTTT
18	TRBV6-1	TRBD2	-	TRBJ2-7	CASSEALLSGLAAYEQYF	TGTGCCAGCAGTGAAGCTCTACTATCGGGACTAGCGGCCTACGAGCAGTACTTC